Each of the 10 T cell receptor beta chains below was sequenced from the same sample in a study of shared clonotypes between healthy human individuals. Repertoires were generated with immunoSEQ multiplex PCR, while TCRdb's copy carries only in-frame clones and drops some. The repertoire has around 200,000 clones, 65% to 70% of them found once; the top ten carry 8.5% to 12%. The material sequenced was memory CD4+ T cells sorted from blood. Documented subset: CD45RA-negative fraction. These TCRs come from a man aged 30-40 years in good health.

This clone was found once. The CDR3 nucleotides read TGTGCCAGCCAGGAAGGGGGAATCTATGGCTACACCTTC. This translates into CASQEGGIYGYTF. The chain carries TRBV28 and TRBJ1-2; possibly TRBD1 for D (6 bases). Germline V lookup: CDR1 MDHEN, CDR2 SYDVKM. The CDR3 runs to 13 residues. V lost 8 bases and J 4 bases, leaving 14 bases between the germline ends.

The J gene is TRBJ2-3, the V gene TRBV7-1; TRBD2 is a possible D gene (5 bases). TRBV7-1 is an open reading frame, and its role is uncertain. This CDR3 spans 15 amino acids. Trimming took 4 bases from V and 2 from J, leaving 13 bases between them. The CDR3 sequence: CASSFRGLHTDTQYF. CDR3 nucleotides: TGTGCCAGCAGCTTTCGGGGATTACACACAGATACGCAGTATTTT.

The chain joins TRBV6-5 to TRBJ2-3; D is ambiguous. The CDR3 has 13 residues. CDR1 MNHEY and CDR2 SVGAGI come from the germline V gene. Trimming cost V 7 bases and J 2 bases, with 10 bases left between them. Written as DNA, the CDR3 is TGTGCCAGCAAGAACATAGCCACAGATACGCAGTATTTT. The encoded protein is CASKNIATDTQYF.

The rearrangement links TRBV2 to TRBJ2-5; 7 bases align to TRBD1. V trimming: 10 bases; J trimming: 5 bases; junction bases outside the gene matches: 7. Germline V gene lookup returns CDR1 SNHLY and CDR2 FYNNEI. This CDR3 spans 12 amino acids. CDR3 nucleotides: TGTGCCACACAGGGGACGGGCGAGACCCAGTACTTC. Translating gives CATQGTGETQYF.

This rearrangement joins TRBV9 to TRBJ2-1; 9 nucleotides agree with TRBD2. The V gene's germline CDR1 is SGDLS and CDR2 YYNGEE. Unmatched junction bases numbered 4, after V lost 0 bases and J lost 9 bases. This CDR3 is built from 14 residues. This chain's CDR3 is CASSVGGLAVEQFF. CDR3 in DNA: TGTGCCAGCAGCGTAGGGGGACTAGCCGTTGAGCAGTTCTTC.

The genes are TRBV29-1 and TRBJ2-7, with 14 positions matching TRBD2. V lost 6 bases, J lost 2 bases, and 9 bases stayed unmatched. The CDR3 contains 16 residues. Germline loops: CDR1 SQVTM, CDR2 ANQGSEA. CDR3 sequence reads: CSVGGLAGAPPYEQYF. The CDR3 DNA reads TGCAGCGTGGGGGGACTAGCGGGAGCCCCCCCCTACGAGCAGTACTTC.

The chain joins TRBV7-8 to TRBJ2-1; maybe TRBD1 (6 bases). The CDR3 is 20 amino acids. Germline assignment: CDR1 SGHVS and CDR2 FQNEAQ. The V end lost 4 bases, the J end lost 0 bases, and 25 bases lay between the germline ends. CDR3 nucleotide sequence: TGTGCCAGCAGCTCATCCGGACAGCTACCAGGGCGGATCTCCTACAATGAGCAGTTCTTC. It codes for CASSSSGQLPGRISYNEQFF.

This clone was seen at least ten times. The gene calls are TRBV29-1 and TRBJ2-2, with unresolved D. Germline CDR1 SQVTM, CDR2 ANQGSEA. This CDR3 comprises 13 residues. V lost 3 bases, J lost 3 bases, and 8 bases lay in between. CDR3 amino acids: CSVDAGYTGELFF. CDR3 nucleotide sequence: TGCAGCGTTGATGCTGGGTACACCGGGGAGCTGTTTTTT.

The chain carries TRBV30 and TRBJ1-2; D gene unclear. CDR1 is GTSNPN and CDR2 is SVGIG in the germline V gene (reference sequence). Trimming left V 1 base short and J 9 bases short, with 12 bases between. This CDR3 contains 12 residues. CDR3 sequence reads: CAWSGPGNRYTF. CDR3 nucleotide sequence: TGTGCCTGGAGTGGTCCCGGGAATCGCTACACCTTC.

This clone came up a few times. The rearrangement joins TRBV18 to TRBJ2-1; possibly TRBD2 for D (6 bases). Trimming took 3 bases from V and 7 from J, leaving 16 bases between them. Germline-derived CDR1 and CDR2 are KGHSH and LQKENI. This CDR3 spans 15 amino acids. CDR3 amino acids: CASSPGSPPRNEQFF. The CDR3 DNA reads as TGTGCCAGCTCACCCGGGAGCCCCCCGAGGAATGAGCAGTTCTTC.